This TCR beta chain was found in a study of blood T cell repertoires in COVID-19. Looking at the study overall: COVID-19 samples from acute and convalescent phases originated in the United States, Italy and Spain. Sources were T cells, B-cell-depleted T cells, or PBMCs; the material itself was cDNA or gDNA.

Germline V gene sequence: CDR1 DFQATT, CDR2 SNEGSKA (reference sequence). There are 13 residues in the CDR3. V lost 3 bases, J lost 4 bases, and 13 bases lay in between. Authors' analysis steps: Using reference gene primer amplification, nucleated cell counts were estimated. The table came from immunoSEQ multiplex PCR; TCRdb's copy has only in-frame clones and leaves some out. Clone size and the V and J calls come from that table; the DNA yielded D and trimming. The table lists roughly 77,000 clones, 70% to 90% of them singletons. The sample was peripheral blood. The chain is built from TRBV20-1 and TRBJ2-7, with D maybe TRBD1 (6 bases). The sequence was collected from a woman aged 80 or older with active COVID-19. CDR3 protein: CSASSGTTYEQYF. The CDR3 nucleotides read TGCAGTGCTAGTTCCGGGACAACTTACGAGCAGTACTTC.